The rows below give T cell receptor beta chains drawn from one sample of a study of blood T cell repertoires in COVID-19. Generated by immunoSEQ multiplex PCR, the TCRdb table keeps only in-frame clones and is missing some. This table holds about 96,000 clones, 85% to 90% found once. Input material: peripheral blood. The receptors here all came from a human donor with COVID-19, enrolled during active disease. The donor label of this sample is uncertain. Each CDR3 is given without its conserved first and last residue. The order of the fields is clone size, V gene, J gene, CDR3 protein. Not all rows give a size; the values are once, few, many and, for expanded clones, a class.

-	TRBV7-8	TRBJ1-4	ASSQESTGTNEKLF
many	TRBV3-1/TRBV3-2	TRBJ1-1	ASSQGSTRGEAF
-	TRBV7-9	TRBJ2-6	ASSLDRGSSGANVLT
-	TRBV3-1/TRBV3-2	TRBJ2-5	ASEGGSYQETQY
-	TRBV7-6	TRBJ2-6	ASSLVTGDLSGANVLT
-	TRBV19	TRBJ1-1	ASSHRDRENTEAF
-	TRBV7-8	TRBJ1-3	ASSYGQGSSGNTIY
-	TRBV5-4	TRBJ2-1	ASSLAAGGFFGEQF
-	TRBV19	TRBJ1-1	ASSATGGTEAF
-	TRBV29-1	TRBJ1-1	SVGQQNTEAF
-	TRBV18	TRBJ2-2	ASSPGAQNTGELF
-	TRBV11-2	TRBJ2-3	ASSLGSSSTDTQY
-	TRBV18	TRBJ1-1	ASSPIDRGYTEAF
once	TRBV3-1/TRBV3-2	TRBJ2-7	ASSPEGGGWYEQY
-	TRBV7-2	TRBJ2-5	ASSSEGTAQETQY
-	TRBV2	TRBJ1-2	ASSSTGEGGYGYT
-	TRBV19	TRBJ1-1	ASSLGTGFDEAF
-	TRBV4-1	TRBJ1-4	ASSQDSARGVF
-	TRBV2	TRBJ2-1	ASRTGGVYNEQF
-	TRBV6-5	TRBJ2-7	ASSYKAGGSYEQY
-	TRBV6-1	TRBJ1-4	ASSELGRLF
-	TRBV18	TRBJ1-1	ASSPHPGQGRTEAF
-	TRBV3-1/TRBV3-2	TRBJ1-1	ASSQFSGGEAF
-	TRBV5-4	TRBJ2-2	ASSLEGGRTGELF
-	TRBV2	TRBJ1-1	ASSGGSVNTEAF
-	TRBV2	TRBJ1-1	ASSDGQANTEAF
-	TRBV6-5	TRBJ1-5	ASSYDINQPQH
-	TRBV6-5	TRBJ2-7	ASRGLAGTYEQY
-	TRBV5-1	TRBJ2-7	ASSLRGGSYEQY
-	TRBV6-5	TRBJ2-7	ASSRGTGSHEQY
-	TRBV11-3	TRBJ2-1	ASSGGRWNEQF
-	TRBV20-1	TRBJ2-1	SARDSFEQF
-	TRBV9	TRBJ1-2	ASSSGIQPNYGYT
-	TRBV6-6	TRBJ1-1	ASRDGGRNTEAF
-	TRBV27	TRBJ1-2	ASSSGQGAVGLYGYT
-	TRBV20-1	TRBJ2-3	SASLRRNRSTDTQY
once	TRBV11-2	TRBJ2-1	ASSYSWGTGSYNEQF
-	TRBV5-1	TRBJ2-1	ASSTLAGGLAYNEQF
once	TRBV11-3	TRBJ2-7	ASSLLYDTYEQY
-	TRBV2	TRBJ2-3	ASSVQSSTDTQY
-	TRBV28	TRBJ1-1	ASIRGLAYSEAF
-	TRBV11-3	TRBJ2-7	ASSLDLSRTGVNEQY
-	TRBV5-1	TRBJ2-3	ASSLLGTSDTQY
-	TRBV5-1	TRBJ2-2	ASSRDYTGELF